This TCR beta chain was sequenced for a study of T cell changes during pregnancy in multiple sclerosis. Measured with immunoSEQ multiplex PCR; TCRdb has only the in-frame clones, and not every one. The table shows approximately 34,000 clones, with 90% occurring only once. Trimming took off 10 bases at V and 0 bases at J, with 15 bases between the two ends. The CDR3 has 14 amino acids. Looked up from germline, CDR1 is ENHRY and CDR2 is SYGVKD. This chain joins TRBV10-3 and TRBJ1-1; no definite D call. The sequencing here drew on CD8+ T cells from peripheral blood mononuclear cells, taken before pregnancy. The receptor's source is a female donor with multiple sclerosis, enrolled in a pregnancy study. The CDR3 protein is CATLSQFVNTEAFF. CDR3 DNA: TGTGCCACCCTATCACAGTTTGTGAACACTGAAGCTTTCTTT.